A selection of T cell receptor beta chains follows, all from one sample in a study of T cells in Graves' hyperthyroidism and ophthalmopathy. TCRdb re-derived calls from the multiplex PCR reads in MiXCR, one entry per CDR3 protein. The data contain 250,000 to 350,000 distinct CDR3 sequences, 16% of them singletons. Sequencing was performed on blood. Receptors were obtained from a man aged 30 to 45 with Graves' hyperthyroidism. CDR3s include the opening cysteine and the closing phenylalanine or tryptophan. The D gene is left open where the match is weak. Some rows mark clone size as missing; the rest say once, few, many or name a class of expanded clone.

d_call j_call clone_size v_call cdr3_aa cdr3_nt
NA TRBJ2-5 many TRBV24-1 CATSDPIRETQYF TGTGCCACCAGTGACCCCATAAGGGAGACCCAGTACTTC
NA TRBJ2-7 many TRBV25-1 CASSSTGAQREQYF TGTGCCAGCAGTTCAACGGGGGCGCAGAGGGAGCAGTACTTC
TRBD2 TRBJ2-3 NA TRBV20-1 CSASVGRAADTQYF TGCAGTGCTAGTGTCGGGAGGGCCGCGGATACGCAGTATTTT
TRBD2 TRBJ2-3 NA TRBV15 CATSRFGLAGPDTQYF TGTGCCACCAGCAGATTTGGACTAGCGGGACCGGATACGCAGTATTTT
TRBD2 TRBJ2-1 many TRBV5-1 CASSGGLASYNEQFF TGCGCCAGCAGCGGGGGACTAGCCTCCTACAATGAGCAGTTCTTC
TRBD1 TRBJ2-5 few TRBV7-8 CASSLSAGGAETQYF TGTGCCAGCAGCTTGAGTGCAGGGGGCGCGGAGACCCAGTACTTC
NA TRBJ1-1 NA TRBV10-3 CAISEPGANTEAFF TGTGCCATCAGTGAGCCTGGGGCCAACACTGAAGCTTTCTTT
NA TRBJ1-2 few TRBV19 CATSRGLAGPYGYTF TGTGCCACTTCAAGGGGCCTAGCAGGCCCGTATGGCTACACCTTC
NA TRBJ1-6 many TRBV3-1 CASSHGARELYNSPLHF TGTGCCAGCAGCCACGGGGCCAGGGAGTTATATAATTCACCCCTCCACTTT
NA TRBJ2-3 many TRBV20-1 CSAKNPGRTQYF TGCAGTGCTAAAAACCCGGGACGCACGCAGTATTTT
TRBD2 TRBJ2-5 NA TRBV5-6 CASSSTSGSRETQYF TGTGCCAGCAGCTCAACTAGCGGGAGTAGAGAGACCCAGTACTTC
NA TRBJ1-2 few TRBV7-3 CASSLTGGPNYGYTF TGTGCCAGCAGCTTAACTGGCGGGCCTAACTATGGCTACACCTTC
NA TRBJ2-4 NA TRBV3-1 CASSAIRVGIQYF TGTGCCAGCAGCGCGATTCGAGTTGGCATTCAGTACTTC
NA TRBJ2-7 many TRBV2 CAWGGGRGAFYEQYF TGTGCCTGGGGTGGGGGCCGCGGGGCCTTCTACGAGCAGTACTTC
TRBD1 TRBJ2-7 few TRBV20-1 CSARDDRGGYEQYF TGCAGTGCTAGAGACGACAGGGGGGGCTACGAGCAGTACTTC
NA TRBJ2-6 few TRBV29-1 CSVKSPGANVLTF TGCAGCGTTAAATCTCCTGGGGCCAACGTCCTGACTTTC
NA TRBJ2-7 many TRBV6-6 CASSYPPTGEQYF TGTGCCAGCAGTTACCCTCCGACAGGCGAGCAGTACTTC
NA TRBJ2-3 few TRBV6-2/TRBV6-3 CASSTRRESTDTQYF TGTGCCAGCAGCACCCGCCGGGAGTCCACAGATACGCAGTATTTT
TRBD2 TRBJ2-5 many TRBV20-1 CSATAPLAGEEETQYF TGCAGTGCTACTGCCCCTCTAGCGGGAGAGGAGGAGACCCAGTACTTC
TRBD1 TRBJ2-6 NA TRBV11-3 CASSFGRGNSGANVLTF TGTGCCAGCAGCTTTGGCAGGGGGAACTCTGGGGCCAACGTCCTGACTTTC
TRBD2 TRBJ2-7 NA TRBV20-1 CSAQPGLPREQYF TGCAGTGCTCAACCGGGACTACCTCGGGAGCAGTACTTC
NA TRBJ2-1 NA TRBV4-2 CASSQGFKTSGSNEQFF TGTGCCAGCAGCCAAGGCTTTAAGACTTCGGGCTCCAATGAGCAGTTCTTC
NA TRBJ1-3 once TRBV20-1 CSARDPTQFGNTIYF TGCAGTGCTAGAGATCCAACCCAATTCGGAAACACCATATATTTT
TRBD2 TRBJ2-1 few TRBV5-1 CASSLELAGNNEQFF TGCGCCAGCAGCTTGGAGTTAGCGGGTAACAATGAGCAGTTCTTC
NA TRBJ1-4 NA TRBV28 CASSLWSATNEKLFF TGTGCCAGCAGTTTATGGTCCGCAACTAATGAAAAACTGTTTTTT
NA TRBJ2-7 few TRBV19 CASSLRDTGYEQYF TGTGCCTCAAGCCTCCGGGACACGGGCTACGAGCAGTACTTC
NA TRBJ2-1 NA TRBV12-5 CASGLVPSSPLVHQFF TGTGCTAGTGGTTTGGTACCAAGTTCCCCCCTAGTACACCAGTTCTTC
NA TRBJ1-6 many TRBV12-3/TRBV12-4 CASRLKGDSPLHF TGTGCCAGCAGGCTGAAGGGGGATTCACCCCTCCACTTT
NA TRBJ2-1 few TRBV27 CASSFFGGNYNEQFF TGTGCCAGCAGTTTTTTCGGCGGGAATTACAATGAGCAGTTCTTC
TRBD2 TRBJ2-5 many TRBV5-1 CASRASGSQEETQYF TGCGCCAGCAGGGCTAGCGGGAGCCAAGAGGAGACCCAGTACTTC
NA TRBJ2-1 many TRBV29-1 CSVGAGRGEQFF TGCAGCGTGGGGGCAGGGAGAGGTGAGCAGTTCTTC
NA TRBJ2-7 many TRBV3-1 CASSQARGSSYEQYF TGTGCCAGCAGCCAAGCCCGGGGGAGCTCCTACGAGCAGTACTTC
NA TRBJ2-5 few TRBV11-3 CASSLSPTSTEETQYF TGTGCCAGCAGCTTGTCCCCAACTTCGACCGAAGAGACCCAGTACTTC
NA TRBJ2-5 many TRBV12-3/TRBV12-4 CASSPGDQETQYF TGTGCCAGCAGTCCTGGGGACCAAGAGACCCAGTACTTC
NA TRBJ1-5 many TRBV18 CASSPRGVGQPQHF TGTGCCAGCTCACCGAGGGGGGTAGGTCAGCCCCAGCATTTT
TRBD1 TRBJ2-1 NA TRBV5-1 CASSSQPDRGYNEQFF TGCGCCAGCAGCTCGCAACCCGACAGGGGCTATAATGAGCAGTTCTTC
NA TRBJ2-7 NA TRBV27 CASTFGHEQYF TGTGCCAGCACCTTCGGTCACGAGCAGTACTTC
NA TRBJ2-7 many TRBV5-1 CASRRRVENYEQYF TGCGCCTCCCGGAGGAGGGTAGAAAACTACGAGCAGTACTTC
NA TRBJ2-7 many TRBV5-1 CASRGSSGYEQYF TGCGCCAGCAGGGGGAGTTCGGGCTACGAGCAGTACTTC
TRBD1 TRBJ1-1 many TRBV20-1 CSARRTPTGQGWTEAFF TGCAGTGCTAGGAGGACCCCAACCGGACAGGGATGGACTGAAGCTTTCTTT
NA TRBJ2-3 few TRBV12-5 CASGLWSTDTQYF TGTGCTAGTGGTTTGTGGAGCACAGATACGCAGTATTTT
TRBD2 TRBJ2-1 many TRBV11-1 CASSLGISGRIDEQFF TGTGCCAGCAGCTTAGGAATCAGCGGGAGGATCGATGAGCAGTTCTTC
TRBD2 TRBJ2-1 many TRBV7-6 CASSAGLARGEEEQFF TGTGCCAGCAGCGCCGGACTAGCTAGGGGAGAGGAAGAGCAGTTCTTC
TRBD1 TRBJ1-6 few TRBV3-1 CASSAGQGNNSPLHF TGTGCCAGCAGCGCCGGACAGGGAAATAATTCACCCCTCCACTTT
TRBD2 TRBJ2-2 many TRBV7-2 CASSLAAPTNTGELFF TGTGCCAGCAGCCTAGCGGCGCCCACGAACACCGGGGAGCTGTTTTTT
NA TRBJ2-1 once TRBV13 CASGSGRFNEQFF TGTGCCAGCGGTTCGGGCCGCTTCAATGAGCAGTTCTTC
TRBD2 TRBJ2-3 NA TRBV10-3 CATGTSGRGSQYF TGTGCCACTGGGACTAGCGGGAGGGGGTCGCAGTATTTT
NA TRBJ2-7 many TRBV7-9 CASSFTLSSSYEQYF TGTGCCAGCAGCTTTACACTCTCGAGCTCCTACGAGCAGTACTTC
NA TRBJ2-3 many TRBV20-1 CSARVDDTQYF TGCAGTGCTAGAGTGGATGATACGCAGTATTTT
NA TRBJ2-6 NA TRBV18 CASSRMTVSGANVLTF TGTGCCAGCTCACGTATGACAGTCTCTGGGGCCAACGTCCTGACTTTC